This T cell receptor (beta chain) appears in the sequencing data of a study of T cells in Graves' hyperthyroidism and ophthalmopathy. It was RNA transcripts that yielded the amplified TCR beta CDR3 regions. A set of HTBI primers served as the primers for a first-round RT-PCR of the TCR CDR3. TCRdb independently ran MiXCR on the multiplex PCR reads; one entry per CDR3 protein. The repertoire includes 360,000 or so distinct CDR3 sequences, approximately 19% of them detected once, and roughly 3.5% sits in the top ten. This clonotype was counted at least ten times. Uncontrolled infection, other autoimmune disease, pregnancy or lactation led to exclusion. The CDR3 length is 14 residues. V was clipped by 3 bases and J by 5 bases, with 13 bases between them. CDR1 is SGHVS, CDR2 FNYEAQ, per germline.

This chain uses TRBV7-6 with TRBJ2-5; weak D call: TRBD2 (6 bases). The source of this sequence is a woman under 30 with Graves' hyperthyroidism. Sequencing used blood. CDR3 DNA: TGTGCCAGCAGCTTTCTGGGGGGAGGCGAGACCCAGTACTTC. Its translation: CASSFLGGGETQYF.